The 10 T cell receptor beta chains below all came from one sample that was sequenced in a study of blood T cell repertoires in COVID-19 (dated by TCRdb to 2020 to 2022). The library came from the immunoSEQ multiplex PCR assay. TCRdb mirrors the immuneACCESS table, restricted to in-frame sequences. Some clones are absent from its copies; in checked studies, under half trace to an unresolved V gene, and the reason for the others is unknown. This sample lists hundreds of thousands of clones; 80% were detected once. The top ten hold under 4.5% of the sample. The specimen sequenced was PBMCs or T cells enriched from blood (not recorded which). All receptors come from a man younger than 40 with acute COVID-19.

V usage is TRBV11-1 and J usage is TRBJ2-1, with 10 nucleotides matching TRBD2. The CDR3 runs 15 residues. From germline, CDR1 is SGHAT and CDR2 FQDESV (reference sequence). Germline trimming cut 1 base from V and 6 bases from J; bases unmatched to any gene: 3. The CDR3 DNA reads TGTGCCAGCAGCTTAGTAGCGGGGGGTGGCAATGAGCAGTTCTTC. This encodes CASSLVAGGGNEQFF.

The chain recombines TRBV29-1 with TRBJ1-1; the D gene is possibly TRBD1 (6 bases). Germline lookup yields CDR1 SQVTM and CDR2 ANQGSEA. The CDR3 runs to 16 residues. V lost 5 bases and J lost 0, with 19 bases in between. This CDR3 is CSVYDRTISLNTEAFF. For the CDR3, the DNA is TGCAGCGTTTATGACAGGACGATAAGTTTGAACACTGAAGCTTTCTTT.

The chain recombines TRBV10-3 with TRBJ2-2; tentatively, D is TRBD1 (6 bases). The germline V gene has CDR1 ENHRY and CDR2 SYGVKD. V lost 6 bases to trimming and J lost 6 bases, with 11 bases between them. The CDR3 spans 13 residues. The CDR3, as DNA: TGTGCCATCAGGGCAGGGGAAGCCGGGGAGCTGTTTTTT. Protein: CAIRAGEAGELFF.

Concerning this clone itself: Other DNA sequences in this sample translate to the same CDR3. The chain uses TRBV25-1 and TRBJ1-4; TRBD1 is a possible D gene (5 bases). The CDR3 runs to 13 residues. Germline V lookup: CDR1 MGHDK, CDR2 SYGVNS. The V end lost 6 bases, the J end lost 4 bases, and 9 bases lay between the germline ends. In DNA form, the CDR3 reads TGTGCCAGCAGAGGGACTGGTAATGAAAAACTGTTTTTT. Translating gives CASRGTGNEKLFF.

The genes are TRBV4-1 and TRBJ1-3, with D hard to call. The germline V gene encodes CDR1 MGHRA and CDR2 YSYEKL. The V end lost 3 bases, the J end lost 8 bases, and 14 bases lay between the germline ends. The CDR3 runs to 14 residues. CDR3 amino acids: CASSQRQEWDTIYF. CDR3 nucleotides: TGCGCCAGCAGCCAGCGACAAGAATGGGACACCATATATTTT.

The gene calls are TRBV24-1 and TRBJ1-5; D not resolved. CDR1 and CDR2 (germline): KGHDR, SFDVKD. CDR3 length equals 18 residues. Trimming cost V 1 base and J 4 bases, with 19 bases left between them. CDR3 sequence: CATSDFQRDPNLNQPQHF. CDR3 nucleotides: TGTGCCACCAGTGATTTCCAGAGGGATCCCAACCTTAATCAGCCCCAGCATTTT.

The chain is built from TRBV24-1 and TRBJ1-5, with no clear D. The V end was cut by 5 bases, the J end by 6 bases, with 10 bases between. CDR3 length: 13 residues. In germline, CDR1 is KGHDR, CDR2 SFDVKD. CDR3 residues: CATSGGSSQPQHF. CDR3 coding DNA: TGTGCCACCAGTGGCGGGTCCAGTCAGCCCCAGCATTTT.

This sequence joins TRBV7-2 and TRBJ1-1; D gene unclear. The germline V and J ends were trimmed by 0 bases and 8 bases, with 13 bases remaining between them. Germline-derived CDR1 and CDR2 are SGHTA and FQGNSA. The CDR3 runs to 14 residues. In DNA form, the CDR3 reads TGTGCCAGCAGCTTAGCGGGCTCCATCTTGGAAGCTTTCTTT. It translates to CASSLAGSILEAFF. Based on the CDR3 plus reference TRBV7-2 and TRBJ1-1, the full variable domain is GAGVSQSPSNKVTEKGKDVELRCDPISGHTALYWYRQSLGQGLEFLIYFQGNSAPDKSGLPSDRFSAERTGGSVSTLTIQRTQQEDSAVYLCASSLAGSILEAFFGQGTRLTVV.

CDR3 sequence (DNA): TGCGCCAGCAGAGATTTCCACGGACAGGGGGGTGGCTACACCTTC. Translated, it gives CASRDFHGQGGGYTF. The chain joins TRBV10-2 to TRBJ1-2, with 10 bases matching TRBD1. Germline CDR1 reads WSHSY; CDR2 reads SAAADI. V trimming: 6 bases; J trimming: 7 bases; junction bases outside the gene matches: 11. This CDR3 has 15 residues.

As regards this clone: This CDR3 is also generated by other DNA sequences in the sample. V usage is TRBV5-1 and J usage is TRBJ1-6; D call uncertain. The CDR3 is made up of 14 amino acids. In germline, CDR1 is SGHRS, CDR2 YFSETQ. Trimming stripped 0 bases from V and 8 bases from J, with 9 bases between. For the CDR3, the DNA is TGCGCCAGCAGCTTGGCCAGCGCAGATTCACCCCTCCACTTT. Protein sequence: CASSLASADSPLHF.